This entry describes one TCR beta chain. Its specificity is unknown. The sample belongs to a study of T cells in localized non-small cell lung cancer. Regarding the study as a whole: Sequencing was restricted to one tumor region; therefore, heterogeneity remains possible. Maximal T cell clonality occurred in uninvolved adjacent lung, with tumor ranking below it. Prolonged overall survival went with higher T cell density in the blood.

The CDR3 consists of 17 residues. Germline-derived CDR1 and CDR2 are LNHDA and SQIVND (reference sequence). Losses at the gene ends were 5 bases for V and 3 bases for J; bases not matched to a gene: 12. Here immunoSEQ multiplex PCR was the method, and the copy in TCRdb shows in-frame clones only, minus some. The sample contains some 10,000 clones, over 65% of which appear only once. The chain employs TRBV19 and TRBJ2-7; 11 bases line up with TRBD2. This sequence originates from a male donor aged 60 or over with stage I lung adenocarcinoma. The sequencing here drew on peripheral blood, taken before any cancer treatment. CDR3 in amino acids: CASSRITSGGALYEQYF. In DNA form, the CDR3 reads TGTGCCAGTAGTCGTATAACTAGCGGGGGAGCCCTCTACGAGCAGTACTTC.